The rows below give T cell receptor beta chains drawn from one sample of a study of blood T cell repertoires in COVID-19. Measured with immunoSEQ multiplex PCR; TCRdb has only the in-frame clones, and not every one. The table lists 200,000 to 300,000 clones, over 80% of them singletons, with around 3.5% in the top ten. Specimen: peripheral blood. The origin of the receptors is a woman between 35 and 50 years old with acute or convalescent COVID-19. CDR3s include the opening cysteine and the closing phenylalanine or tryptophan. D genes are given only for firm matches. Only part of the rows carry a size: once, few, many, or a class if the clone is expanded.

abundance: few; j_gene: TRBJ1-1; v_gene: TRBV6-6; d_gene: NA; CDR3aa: CASSHSYPNTEAFF; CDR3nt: TGTGCCAGCAGTCATAGCTATCCAAACACTGAAGCTTTCTTT
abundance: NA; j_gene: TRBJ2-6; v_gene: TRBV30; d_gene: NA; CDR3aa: CAWSLANVLTF; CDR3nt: TGTGCCTGGTCATTGGCCAACGTCCTGACTTTC
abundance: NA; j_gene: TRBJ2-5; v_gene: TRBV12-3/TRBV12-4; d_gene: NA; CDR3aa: CASSLAVQETQYF; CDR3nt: TGTGCCAGCAGTTTAGCTGTACAAGAGACCCAGTACTTC
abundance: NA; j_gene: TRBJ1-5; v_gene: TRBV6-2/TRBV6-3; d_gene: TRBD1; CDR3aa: CASSRGQGGHQPQHF; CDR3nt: TGTGCCAGCAGCCGAGGACAGGGGGGTCATCAGCCCCAGCATTTT
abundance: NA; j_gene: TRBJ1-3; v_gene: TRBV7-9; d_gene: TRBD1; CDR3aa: CASSLGTGVFSGNTIYF; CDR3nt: TGTGCCAGCAGCTTAGGGACAGGGGTTTTCTCTGGAAACACCATATATTTT
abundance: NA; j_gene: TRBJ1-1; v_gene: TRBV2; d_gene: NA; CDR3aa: CASRLHMNTEAFF; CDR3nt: TGTGCCAGCAGGCTCCACATGAACACTGAAGCTTTCTTT
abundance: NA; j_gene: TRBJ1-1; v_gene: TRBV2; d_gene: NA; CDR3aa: CASSMGHLNTEAFF; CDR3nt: TGTGCCAGCAGTATGGGACACTTGAACACTGAAGCTTTCTTT
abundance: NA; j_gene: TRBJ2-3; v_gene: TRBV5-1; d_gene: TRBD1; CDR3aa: CASSLGDSLDTQYF; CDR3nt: TGCGCCAGCAGCTTGGGGGACAGCCTAGATACGCAGTATTTT
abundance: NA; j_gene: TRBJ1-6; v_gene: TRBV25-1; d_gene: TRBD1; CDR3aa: CASRGQPNSPLHF; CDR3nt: TGTGCCAGCAGGGGACAGCCCAATTCACCCCTCCACTTT
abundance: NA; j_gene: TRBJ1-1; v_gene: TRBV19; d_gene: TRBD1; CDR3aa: CASSIRQGATEAFF; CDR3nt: TGTGCCAGTAGTATAAGACAGGGGGCCACTGAAGCTTTCTTT